This TCR beta chain derives from a study of cytomegalovirus exposure and HLA in healthy donors. The V gene's germline CDR1 is SNHLY and CDR2 FYNNEI. V was cut by 6 bases and J by 1 base, with 10 bases left in between. The CDR3 runs 14 residues. The PCR ran on 60 Vbeta and 13 Jbeta primers. Assay: immunoSEQ multiplex PCR; the TCRdb copy retains only in-frame clones and omits some. The sample shows roughly 120,000 clones, about 82% of them seen only once. This clone has a single count. This clonotype was sampled from a man in his forties or fifties in good health and CMV-seronegative. Specimen: PBMCs. The chain employs TRBV2 and TRBJ1-3; a weak D match, TRBD1 (5 bases). The CDR3 nucleotides read TGTGCCAGCAGAGTTGACAGTTCTGGAAACACCATATATTTT. Encoded protein: CASRVDSSGNTIYF.